This T cell receptor beta chain was documented in a study of T-cell memory formation after mild COVID-19. In the case of this clonotype: The target antigen is unknown. At one of its ends the junction is not consistent with the germline gene, which may arise from a read error.

UMIs and sample barcodes were carried by the TCR alpha and TCR beta cDNA libraries that 5'RACE produced using constant-segment primers. One entry per CDR3 protein results from TCRdb running MiXCR on the 5' RACE reads. The data show around 36,000 distinct CDR3 sequences, with about an eighth seen just once and roughly 27% held by the top ten. Study results and caveats: Shrinking CD4+ clones resided mostly in CM and EM, and CD8+ ones in EMRA.

The TCR originated in a man between 18 and 35 years old who had mild COVID-19 (a few samples of this study predate the infection). Cell type and time point are not known. Material for sequencing was PBMCs or a T cell subset sorted from them (not recorded which).

The CDR3 bases are TGCGCCGGCAGCCTCCTCGGACTAGCGTCGAACACCGGGGAGCTGTTTTTT. This gives the protein CAGSLLGLASNTGELFF. V gene TRBV4-1 combines with J gene TRBJ2-2, with 9 positions matching TRBD2. The CDR3 is 17 residues long. Germline V lookup: CDR1 MGHRA, CDR2 YSYEKL.